This is a list of T cell receptor beta chains from one sample in a study of cytomegalovirus exposure and HLA in healthy donors. Generated by immunoSEQ multiplex PCR, the TCRdb table keeps only in-frame clones and is missing some. The data show fewer than 250,000 clones, about 81% seen once. The sample taken for sequencing was PBMCs. The receptors come from a man aged 40-49 years in good health and CMV-seropositive. Both conserved end residues are part of each CDR3. The order of the fields is clone size, V gene, D gene, J gene, CDR3 DNA, CDR3 protein. D genes are given only for firm matches. Not every row has a clone size; where given, it reads once, few, many or a size class.

clone size: -; V gene: TRBV9; D gene: -; J gene: TRBJ2-5; CDR3 DNA: TGTGCCAGCAGCGTAGGGCCAGCGGCCCAAGAGACCCAGTACTTC; CDR3 protein: CASSVGPAAQETQYF
clone size: -; V gene: TRBV7-2; D gene: -; J gene: TRBJ2-3; CDR3 DNA: TGTGCCAGCAGTTCAAGACAGGGACTAGCAGATACGCAGTATTTT; CDR3 protein: CASSSRQGLADTQYF
clone size: -; V gene: TRBV29-1; D gene: TRBD1; J gene: TRBJ1-1; CDR3 DNA: TGCAGCGTTGGGGGGGACAGGGGTGGAACTGAAGCTTTCTTT; CDR3 protein: CSVGGDRGGTEAFF
clone size: -; V gene: TRBV5-1; D gene: -; J gene: TRBJ1-4; CDR3 DNA: TGCGCCAGCAGCTTGGCCGGGAACAGCCCTAATGAAAAACTGTTTTTT; CDR3 protein: CASSLAGNSPNEKLFF
clone size: -; V gene: TRBV5-1; D gene: TRBD2; J gene: TRBJ2-1; CDR3 DNA: TGCGCCAGCAGCTTAGGCGGGAGTAGCTCCTACAATGAGCAGTTCTTC; CDR3 protein: CASSLGGSSSYNEQFF
clone size: few; V gene: TRBV7-2; D gene: TRBD2; J gene: TRBJ2-1; CDR3 DNA: TGTGCCAGCAGCATTGGACTAGCGGCTTACAATGAGCAGTTCTTC; CDR3 protein: CASSIGLAAYNEQFF
clone size: -; V gene: TRBV6-6; D gene: -; J gene: TRBJ2-1; CDR3 DNA: TGTGCCAGCAGTTACCGTCTAGCTGCCTACAATGAGCAGTTCTTC; CDR3 protein: CASSYRLAAYNEQFF
clone size: few; V gene: TRBV14; D gene: -; J gene: TRBJ1-1; CDR3 DNA: TGTGCCAGCAGCTCGAGGTTTCATGGCACTGAAGCTTTCTTT; CDR3 protein: CASSSRFHGTEAFF
clone size: few; V gene: TRBV7-9; D gene: TRBD2; J gene: TRBJ2-1; CDR3 DNA: TGTGCCAGCAGTCCCCTAGCGGAGACCTACAATGAGCAGTTCTTC; CDR3 protein: CASSPLAETYNEQFF
clone size: -; V gene: TRBV27; D gene: -; J gene: TRBJ1-1; CDR3 DNA: TGTGCCAGCAGTTTAGGAGCGAACACTGAAGCTTTCTTT; CDR3 protein: CASSLGANTEAFF
clone size: -; V gene: TRBV15; D gene: TRBD2; J gene: TRBJ2-1; CDR3 DNA: TGTGCCACCAGCATTAGGAGCGGGAGTTGGGATGAGCAGTTCTTC; CDR3 protein: CATSIRSGSWDEQFF
clone size: -; V gene: TRBV6-1; D gene: -; J gene: TRBJ2-7; CDR3 DNA: TGTGCCAGCAGGGAGGGACTCTTCTCCTACGAGCAGTACTTC; CDR3 protein: CASREGLFSYEQYF
clone size: -; V gene: TRBV21-1; D gene: -; J gene: TRBJ1-5; CDR3 DNA: TGTGCCAGCAGCACTGGACAGGATGATCAGCCCCAGCATTTT; CDR3 protein: CASSTGQDDQPQHF
clone size: -; V gene: TRBV25-1; D gene: -; J gene: TRBJ2-1; CDR3 DNA: TGTGCCAGCGTGGAGACAGTTAATTACTACAATGAGCAGTTCTTC; CDR3 protein: CASVETVNYYNEQFF
clone size: -; V gene: TRBV6-1; D gene: -; J gene: TRBJ1-4; CDR3 DNA: TGTGCCACCCGACCGGGCTGGGGGGATGAAAAACTGTTTTTT; CDR3 protein: CATRPGWGDEKLFF
clone size: -; V gene: TRBV13; D gene: TRBD2; J gene: TRBJ2-1; CDR3 DNA: TGTGCCAGCAGCTTACCCGGACTAGCGGGAGTCAATGAGCAGTTCTTC; CDR3 protein: CASSLPGLAGVNEQFF
clone size: -; V gene: TRBV15; D gene: TRBD1; J gene: TRBJ2-7; CDR3 DNA: TGTGCCACCAGCAGGGGACAGGGGGAGGCCTACGAGCAGTACTTC; CDR3 protein: CATSRGQGEAYEQYF
clone size: -; V gene: TRBV7-6; D gene: -; J gene: TRBJ2-1; CDR3 DNA: TGTGCCAGCAGCCCGCTGGACTTCCCCTACAATGAGCAGTTCTTC; CDR3 protein: CASSPLDFPYNEQFF
clone size: -; V gene: TRBV7-3; D gene: TRBD2; J gene: TRBJ2-1; CDR3 DNA: TGTGCCAGCAGCTTACTCGCGGGAGCATCTAATGAGCAGTTCTTC; CDR3 protein: CASSLLAGASNEQFF
clone size: -; V gene: TRBV18; D gene: -; J gene: TRBJ2-3; CDR3 DNA: TGTGCCAGCTCACCGGACTCTGCAGATACGCAGTATTTT; CDR3 protein: CASSPDSADTQYF
clone size: once; V gene: TRBV4-1; D gene: TRBD2; J gene: TRBJ2-7; CDR3 DNA: TGCGCCAGCAGCCTCGAACGCGGCCCGACTAGCGGGGGCTACGAGCAGTACTTC; CDR3 protein: CASSLERGPTSGGYEQYF
clone size: -; V gene: TRBV5-1; D gene: TRBD1; J gene: TRBJ1-1; CDR3 DNA: TGCGCCAGCAGCCCGAGGGACAGGGGTTTCGAAGCTTTCTTT; CDR3 protein: CASSPRDRGFEAFF
clone size: few; V gene: TRBV19; D gene: TRBD2; J gene: TRBJ2-1; CDR3 DNA: TGTGCCAGTAGTATACTAGCGGGAGTAAATGAGCAGTTCTTC; CDR3 protein: CASSILAGVNEQFF
clone size: -; V gene: TRBV5-6; D gene: -; J gene: TRBJ2-1; CDR3 DNA: TGTGCCAGCAGCTTTGGGCCCCCCGGTGAGCAGTTCTTC; CDR3 protein: CASSFGPPGEQFF
clone size: -; V gene: TRBV4-1; D gene: -; J gene: TRBJ2-7; CDR3 DNA: TGCGCCAGCAGCCTAGCCAGAGCCTACGAGCAGTACTTC; CDR3 protein: CASSLARAYEQYF
clone size: -; V gene: TRBV10-3; D gene: TRBD2; J gene: TRBJ2-7; CDR3 DNA: TGTGCCATCAGTGAGTCGACTAGCGGCACCTACGAGCAGTACTTC; CDR3 protein: CAISESTSGTYEQYF
clone size: -; V gene: TRBV10-3; D gene: TRBD1; J gene: TRBJ2-4; CDR3 DNA: TGTGCCATCAGTGAGTCGGGCGGGACAGGCCATCAACTATTAGCCAAAAACATTCAGTACTTC; CDR3 protein: CAISESGGTGHQLLAKNIQYF
clone size: -; V gene: TRBV5-1; D gene: -; J gene: TRBJ1-2; CDR3 DNA: TGCGCCAGCAGTCGCGCGGGGGAGGGGTATGGCTACACCTTC; CDR3 protein: CASSRAGEGYGYTF
clone size: -; V gene: TRBV6-1; D gene: TRBD1; J gene: TRBJ2-7; CDR3 DNA: TGTGCCAGCAGTGAAGAAGGCCGGGACAGTTACATAAACTACGAGCAGTACTTC; CDR3 protein: CASSEEGRDSYINYEQYF
clone size: -; V gene: TRBV5-6; D gene: -; J gene: TRBJ2-3; CDR3 DNA: TGTGCCAGCAGCTTGGTTGGCGGGGCTAGCACAGATACGCAGTATTTT; CDR3 protein: CASSLVGGASTDTQYF
clone size: -; V gene: TRBV28; D gene: -; J gene: TRBJ1-1; CDR3 DNA: TGTGCCAGCAGTTTATTTACAGTGAACACTGAAGCTTTCTTT; CDR3 protein: CASSLFTVNTEAFF
clone size: -; V gene: TRBV7-9; D gene: -; J gene: TRBJ2-1; CDR3 DNA: TGTGCCCCCGAGAGGGACTTTTCCCTAAATGAGCAGTTCTTC; CDR3 protein: CAPERDFSLNEQFF
clone size: -; V gene: TRBV5-1; D gene: TRBD1; J gene: TRBJ1-6; CDR3 DNA: TGCGCCAGCCGCCCGGGACAGGGGGGTTCACCCCTCCACTTT; CDR3 protein: CASRPGQGGSPLHF
clone size: -; V gene: TRBV6-6; D gene: -; J gene: TRBJ1-1; CDR3 DNA: TGTGCCAGCAGCAGAGGACAGCTCATGAACACTGAAGCTTTCTTT; CDR3 protein: CASSRGQLMNTEAFF
clone size: -; V gene: TRBV5-6; D gene: -; J gene: TRBJ2-7; CDR3 DNA: TGTGCCAGCAGCTTGGTGACAGGCCGCTATAACGAGCAGTACTTC; CDR3 protein: CASSLVTGRYNEQYF
clone size: -; V gene: TRBV5-1; D gene: -; J gene: TRBJ2-2; CDR3 DNA: TGCGCCAGTACCGAGCCTTCCGGGGAGCTGTTTTTT; CDR3 protein: CASTEPSGELFF
clone size: -; V gene: TRBV11-2; D gene: TRBD2; J gene: TRBJ2-5; CDR3 DNA: TGTGCCAGCAGCTGGACTAGCGGGAACCAAGAGACCCAGTACTTC; CDR3 protein: CASSWTSGNQETQYF
clone size: -; V gene: TRBV9; D gene: -; J gene: TRBJ1-1; CDR3 DNA: TGTGCCAGCAGCGTAGTAGACTCAGTGCGGAACACTGAAGCTTTCTTT; CDR3 protein: CASSVVDSVRNTEAFF
clone size: once; V gene: TRBV2; D gene: -; J gene: TRBJ2-1; CDR3 DNA: TGTGCCAGCAGTGAGTCCCTCCAGGGATCCTACAATGAGCAGTTCTTC; CDR3 protein: CASSESLQGSYNEQFF
clone size: -; V gene: TRBV5-1; D gene: TRBD1; J gene: TRBJ2-1; CDR3 DNA: TGCGCCAGCAGCCTAGTCCCGGGACAGGGAACAAGGGCCTACAATGAGCAGTTCTTC; CDR3 protein: CASSLVPGQGTRAYNEQFF
clone size: -; V gene: TRBV19; D gene: -; J gene: TRBJ1-1; CDR3 DNA: TGTGCCAGTAGTTTCCAGGACGTCAGGGACACTGAAGCTTTCTTT; CDR3 protein: CASSFQDVRDTEAFF
clone size: -; V gene: TRBV4-1; D gene: TRBD1; J gene: TRBJ1-2; CDR3 DNA: TGCGCCAGCAGCCAAGTGTGGACCGGACAGGGGGGTGGCTACACCTTC; CDR3 protein: CASSQVWTGQGGGYTF
clone size: -; V gene: TRBV2; D gene: TRBD2; J gene: TRBJ2-3; CDR3 DNA: TGTGCCAGCAGGGCGGGACTAGCTGGCACAGATACGCAGTATTTT; CDR3 protein: CASRAGLAGTDTQYF
clone size: -; V gene: TRBV25-1; D gene: TRBD1; J gene: TRBJ2-1; CDR3 DNA: TGTGCCAGCAGTGAATTGGGACAGGTACACAATGAGCAGTTCTTC; CDR3 protein: CASSELGQVHNEQFF
clone size: once; V gene: TRBV5-1; D gene: TRBD2; J gene: TRBJ2-5; CDR3 DNA: TGCGCCAGCAGCAGGGGACTAGCCACGGAGACCCAGTACTTC; CDR3 protein: CASSRGLATETQYF
clone size: -; V gene: TRBV6-1; D gene: -; J gene: TRBJ2-1; CDR3 DNA: TGTGCCAGCAGCGTAACGGGAAATGAGCAGTTCTTC; CDR3 protein: CASSVTGNEQFF
clone size: once; V gene: TRBV10-2; D gene: -; J gene: TRBJ2-1; CDR3 DNA: TGCGCCAGCAGACTCCTTACTTCACCCCCTTACAATGAGCAGTTCTTC; CDR3 protein: CASRLLTSPPYNEQFF